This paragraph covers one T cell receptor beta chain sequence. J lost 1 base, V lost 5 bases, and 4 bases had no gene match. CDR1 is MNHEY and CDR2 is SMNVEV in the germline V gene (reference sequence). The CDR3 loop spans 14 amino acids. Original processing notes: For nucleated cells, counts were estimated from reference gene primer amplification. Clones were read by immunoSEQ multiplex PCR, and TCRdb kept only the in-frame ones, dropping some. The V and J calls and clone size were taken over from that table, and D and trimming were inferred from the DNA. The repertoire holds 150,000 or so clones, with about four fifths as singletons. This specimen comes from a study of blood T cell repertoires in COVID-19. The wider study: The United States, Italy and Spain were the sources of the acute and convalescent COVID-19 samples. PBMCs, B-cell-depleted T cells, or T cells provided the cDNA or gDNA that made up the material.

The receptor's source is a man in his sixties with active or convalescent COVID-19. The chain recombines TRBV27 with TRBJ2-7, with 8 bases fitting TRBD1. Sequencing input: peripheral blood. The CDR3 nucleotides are TGTGCCAGCAGTCCCCGGGACAGGTCCTACGAGCAGTACTTC. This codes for CASSPRDRSYEQYF.